Described below is a single T cell receptor (beta chain) sequence and its context. Its antigen is unidentified. This sample stems from a study of T cells after yellow fever vaccination. General study findings and limits: The study noted that FACS-sorted repertoires could contain abundant clonotypes contaminating from the bulk population. It was the secondary response that reached its peak faster, day 5 versus 15, but it was weaker. Overlap between CD4 and CD8 compartments was detected for a small share of clonotypes.

It was through 5'RACE template switching that TCR cDNA was made, with a universal primer site and UMIs added. Via MiXCR, TCRdb re-called the 5' RACE reads, giving one row per CDR3 protein. Seen here are 150,000 to 200,000 distinct CDR3 sequences, 11% observed once, and the top ten hold about 38%. CDR3 length equals 13 residues. Germline CDR1 is MNHEY and CDR2 is SVGEGT. Losses at the gene ends were 7 bases for V and 2 bases for J; bases not matched to a gene: 3. This sequence was found in a man aged 18 to 30 who received the YFV17D yellow fever vaccine. Sequencing used CD8+ T cells sorted from PBMCs, obtained 15 days after the yellow fever booster vaccination. This chain links TRBV6-2 or TRBV6-3 with TRBJ2-5; 8 bases map to TRBD2. This chain's CDR3 is CASIGGGQETQYF. DNA of the CDR3: TGTGCCAGCATCGGGGGGGGGCAAGAGACCCAGTACTTC.